The TCR beta chain described here comes from a study of cytomegalovirus exposure and HLA in healthy donors (dated by TCRdb to about 2017). For the wider study: An earlier analysis of approximately 550 of the donors reported 250 to 350 Gb of sequence data and 100 million to 130 million unique TCR beta sequences from about 200 million T cells. An early release covering 550 to 700 HLA-typed donors comprised 250 to 350 gigabases of sequencing data and tens of millions of unique TCR sequences. Among the roughly 410 genotyped donors, roughly 80% belonged to the genetic ancestry cluster associated with self-reported Caucasian donors. The aim of the study was to test whether cataloging public T cell receptors could identify signatures of past pathogen exposure. Using immunosequencing, the study profiled T cell repertoires from about 650 subjects and related those repertoires to cytomegalovirus serostatus. In addition to the first cohort of 666 subjects, a separate validation cohort of 130 or so different subjects was used. To predict cytomegalovirus infection status, the study combined high-throughput TCR immunosequencing, statistical association of individual TCRs with disease status, and machine learning. A later analysis re-examined previously published TCR beta repertoires from around 670 donors and added high-resolution HLA genotyping to investigate patterns of TCR occurrence. The later analysis used no new phenotypic data to find candidate immune exposures, relying instead on TCR beta sequences and their occurrence across donors. An earlier analysis of approximately 630 of the donors applied high-throughput TCR beta sequencing to assess whether each TCR beta V gene segment acted as functional or pseudogenic. Donor age, sex, ethnicity and CMV serostatus were collected together with the repertoire data. A later genetic analysis used genome-wide SNP genotypes for about three fifths of the 666 donors, treating that subset as a discovery cohort. All discovery cohort repertoires had been generated using a single sequencing platform. Both class I and class II loci were covered by HLA typing, at four-digit resolution. Typing coverage varied by locus: roughly 620-640 donors for A, B, C, DRB1 and DQB1; approximately 500 for DQA1; 606 for DPA1; roughly 450 for DPB1. Five DR-DQ haplotypes were treated as single units for association and clustering because of strong linkage in the cohort. Across 300 to 500 genotyped donors of the cohort, an average of about 200,000 unique TCR beta nucleotide sequences per donor were sequenced, and around 19% of those sequences were non-productive.

Overall results and qualifications from the work: A later analysis associated some 17,000 TCR beta sequences with specific HLA alleles at a false discovery rate of 0.05. The cohort was sequenced for TCR beta chains only, and without alpha or paired-chain data the features that could be detected were limited. Compared with equally common non-associated chains, HLA-associated TCR beta chains in a later analysis were more clonally expanded and had lower generation probabilities. Three of the identified cytomegalovirus-associated TCR beta chains were confirmed in vitro to be specific for cytomegalovirus antigens. V-gene and J-gene trimming of TCR beta chains was associated with a missense DCLRE1C variant in a later genetic analysis, and the association was replicated in an independent cohort. Compared with the 666-donor mean, donors in an Asian-associated ancestry cluster had fewer N-insertions in productive TCRs, according to a later genetic analysis. A cluster of highly shared sequence variants was judged likely to represent a technical artifact of the sequencing pipeline. When HLA alleles, especially DR and DQ, strongly co-occurred, TCR associations were difficult to assign to individual alleles. In the study, around 150 TCR beta chains were listed as associated with cytomegalovirus. In a later analysis, several top co-occurrence clusters were reported to appear linked to parvovirus B19, influenza, CMV and Epstein-Barr virus. Because counts were too low, approximately 18 rarely observed V segments, including chromosome 9 orphons, were excluded from the earlier analysis of 587 of the donors. According to the authors, the approach could potentially be generalized to other disease states and immunological phenotypes. Correlated functional status among segregating V segments might be attributable to linkage disequilibrium, but an unknown experimental factor could not be ruled out. Most TCR sequences were seen in very few donors, while some public TCRs were found in many individuals. In a later analysis, the rate of TCR association differed among HLA loci, with DRB1 alleles having the most associated TCRs and HLA-C alleles having the fewest. Cytomegalovirus status was reported to be diagnosed by the classifier with high specificity and sensitivity in both the original and validation cohorts. Presence/absence analyses assumed roughly uniform sequencing depth across donors, an assumption that may not hold. For the cohort, immune exposure information was limited to CMV serostatus. In an earlier analysis of approximately 590 of the donors, most TCR beta V segments appeared in productive rearrangements about 90% or about 30% of the time, broadly matching IMGT annotations. A further reported finding was that TCR beta sequences accurately predicted the HLA-A and HLA-B alleles for most subjects in the first cohort. A later analysis found that most CMV-associated TCR beta chains appeared HLA-restricted, with HLA associations seemingly driven largely by CMV exposure. Because HLA typing was missing for some donors at each locus, association tests included only the typed subset.

The cohort comprised several hundred healthy bone marrow donors. Cohort members were all nominally healthy when sampled, although unrecorded immune exposures were likely present. The donor was CMV seronegative and belonged to the group of roughly 330 seronegative cohort members. Each donor provided a peripheral blood sample, and peripheral blood mononuclear cells were used for TCR beta sequencing. The Qiagen DNeasy Blood Extraction Kit was used to extract genomic DNA from the blood cell samples. The method was the immunoSEQ multiplex PCR assay. A mixture of 60 forward primers for TCR Vbeta segments and 13 reverse primers for TCR Jbeta segments was used in the multiplex PCR. A multiplex PCR assay on genomic DNA amplified the CDR3 region of rearranged TCR beta genes. The amplified TCR beta libraries were sequenced on the Illumina HiSeq System as 87-base-pair reads. Per the source publication's procedure: A later analysis tallied approximately 87 million unique TCR beta chains across the approximately 670 repertoires, and 10 million to 11 million of those chains were shared by two or more donors. To remove PCR and sequencing errors, raw reads were error-corrected and collapsed into unique sequences using a nearest-neighbor algorithm that merged closely related sequences. V, D and J gene segments were assigned by aligning CDR3 sequences to IMGT reference sequences. For a sequence to be retained, a match of at least six nucleotides was required to both a V gene segment and a J gene segment. Rearrangements were classified as productive when the CDR3 lacked stop codons and remained in frame with V and J, and all other rearrangements were classified as non-productive. Following IMGT convention, CDR3 was defined as the stretch from the second conserved V-encoded cysteine up to the conserved J-encoded phenylalanine. Sequences without an unambiguous match to a single V gene segment were excluded from the earlier analysis of approximately 560 of the donors. In an earlier analysis of several hundred of the donors, V segments were called functional above 56.7% productive rearrangements and were called segregating when the between-donor standard deviation exceeded 5%. A statistical classification framework was built for diagnosing cytomegalovirus status from the catalog of TCR beta chain sequences. A later analysis assigned V and J genes by comparing TCR nucleotide sequences with IMGT/GENE-DB human TR gene sequences. The TCRdist pipeline was used in a later analysis to assign CDR3 sequences and most-parsimonious VDJ recombination scenarios. In a later analysis, each TCR beta chain was defined by its CDR3 amino acid sequence together with its V-gene family, and reads lacking a unique V-gene family were excluded. In a later analysis, around 650 highly shared, low-generation-probability nucleotide sequences were removed to address suspected cross-contamination and a sequencing artifact. In a later analysis, a clonal expansion index was calculated for each public chain from normalized within-repertoire ranks of inferred template counts. In a later analysis, generation probabilities were computed using a VDJ recombination model fitted to out-of-frame rearrangements, and the results were checked against IGoR. In a later analysis, TCR-TCR, TCR-HLA and TCR-CMV co-occurrence was scored with hypergeometric tests, and a repertoire-size bias correction was applied to TCR pairs. To estimate false discovery rates, a later analysis permuted the HLA or CMV assignments 20 times. In a later analysis, co-occurring TCRs were grouped using DBSCAN, and TCRdist sequence similarity was added for clustering within HLA-allele-positive subsets. Repertoires with fewer than 30,000 or more than 120,000 public chains, plus five repertoires with anomalous nucleotide sharing, were excluded from co-occurrence clustering. TCRdb's version of the immuneACCESS table is confined to in-frame rearrangements and falls short of the full clone set. An unresolved V gene accounts for under half of the shortfall where checked; the remainder is of unknown origin. D and trimming were read from the DNA, whereas the V and J calls and clone size are those reported in that table. Present in this sample are approximately 150,000 clones, approximately 79% of which were seen just once. Of the sample, roughly 2% falls within the top ten clones.

On this clone itself: It has no known antigen specificity. Per-base qualities were not stored, and no clone one base away is much larger.

Sequencing was performed on PBMCs. The TCR was taken from a man in his forties in good health and CMV-seronegative.

The base sequence is TGTGCCAGCAGTTTGGACAGGGTAGGGAGCTCCTACGAGCAGTACTTC. Its product reads: CASSLDRVGSSYEQYF. Recombination joined TRBV28 with TRBJ2-7; TRBD1 lines up with 8 middle nucleotides. CDR1 and CDR2 were assigned from the germline V gene as MDHEN and SYDVKM. From V the trimming removes 3 bases and from J it removes 0 bases, while the gene matches leave 7 bases of the junction unaccounted for. The CDR3 has 16 amino acids, counting the end cysteine and phenylalanine. The DNA shown is the 48-base CDR3, in frame from base 1.